A selection of T cell receptor beta chains follows, all from one sample in a study of blood T cell repertoires in COVID-19. Clones were sequenced by immunoSEQ multiplex PCR, and TCRdb holds only the in-frame ones, with some missing. The table has 130,000 or so clones, 75% to 90% seen once; the top ten hold over 9.5%. The sample consisted of peripheral blood. The receptors derive from a man between 60 and 70 years old with active or convalescent COVID-19. The CDR3 runs from the conserved cysteine through the conserved F or W. The D gene is left open where the match is weak. Rows may omit the clone size; those that give it use once, few, many or a size class.

d_call: -
v_call: TRBV6-5
j_call: TRBJ1-5
clone_size: -
cdr3_nt: TGTGCCAGCAGGGAGGGTGCCGGCAATCAGCCCCAGCATTTT
cdr3_aa: CASREGAGNQPQHF

d_call: -
v_call: TRBV4-2
j_call: TRBJ2-6
clone_size: few
cdr3_nt: TGTGCCAGCAGCCAAGCTACAGGGTTTGGTGGGGCCAACGTCCTGACTTTC
cdr3_aa: CASSQATGFGGANVLTF

d_call: -
v_call: TRBV18
j_call: TRBJ2-7
clone_size: -
cdr3_nt: TGTGCCAGCTCACCACCGGGCAGCCTCCCCTCTTCCGCCGAGCAGTACTTC
cdr3_aa: CASSPPGSLPSSAEQYF

d_call: TRBD1
v_call: TRBV28
j_call: TRBJ2-7
clone_size: -
cdr3_nt: TGTGCCAGCAGTTTATCTTCGCAGGGGGTATGGGAGCAGTACTTC
cdr3_aa: CASSLSSQGVWEQYF

d_call: -
v_call: TRBV21-1
j_call: TRBJ2-7
clone_size: -
cdr3_nt: TGTGCCAGCAGCAACACGAAGCGGGAAGACTACGAGCAGTACTTC
cdr3_aa: CASSNTKREDYEQYF

d_call: -
v_call: TRBV6-5
j_call: TRBJ1-2
clone_size: -
cdr3_nt: TGTGCCAGCACCTTGACAGGCTATGGCTACACCTTC
cdr3_aa: CASTLTGYGYTF

d_call: TRBD2
v_call: TRBV19
j_call: TRBJ2-1
clone_size: -
cdr3_nt: TGTGCCAGTAGTATGCCCTTCCCGGGACTAGCGGGAGATGAGCAGTTCTTC
cdr3_aa: CASSMPFPGLAGDEQFF

d_call: -
v_call: TRBV3-1/TRBV3-2
j_call: TRBJ2-7
clone_size: -
cdr3_nt: TGTGCCAGCAGCCAAGGGCAGGGCTACGAGCAGTACTTC
cdr3_aa: CASSQGQGYEQYF

d_call: TRBD2
v_call: TRBV30
j_call: TRBJ2-3
clone_size: -
cdr3_nt: TGTGCCTGGAGCGGGACTAGCCTAAGCACAGATACGCAGTATTTT
cdr3_aa: CAWSGTSLSTDTQYF

d_call: -
v_call: TRBV24-1
j_call: TRBJ1-5
clone_size: -
cdr3_nt: TGTGCCACCAGTGATGCAACAGGTAACAATCAGCCCCAGCATTTT
cdr3_aa: CATSDATGNNQPQHF

d_call: -
v_call: TRBV19
j_call: TRBJ2-3
clone_size: -
cdr3_nt: TGTGCCAGTAGCCCTCTAGGCAGCACAGATACGCAGTATTTT
cdr3_aa: CASSPLGSTDTQYF

d_call: TRBD1
v_call: TRBV6-2/TRBV6-3
j_call: TRBJ1-6
clone_size: -
cdr3_nt: TGTGCCAGCAGTTACTGGTTTTTGGACGATAAAGGGGGCTTAGATTCACCCCTCCACTTT
cdr3_aa: CASSYWFLDDKGGLDSPLHF

d_call: -
v_call: TRBV15
j_call: TRBJ2-1
clone_size: -
cdr3_nt: TGTGCCACCAGCGGAAACCGGGACAATTACAATGAGCAGTTCTTC
cdr3_aa: CATSGNRDNYNEQFF

d_call: -
v_call: TRBV5-6
j_call: TRBJ1-5
clone_size: -
cdr3_nt: TGTGCCAGCAGCTTGCGGCAGGGCAATCAGCCCCAGCATTTT
cdr3_aa: CASSLRQGNQPQHF

d_call: TRBD2
v_call: TRBV28
j_call: TRBJ2-2
clone_size: once
cdr3_nt: TGTGCCAGCACCGGAATAGCGGGAGGAATCGGGGAGCTGTTTTTT
cdr3_aa: CASTGIAGGIGELFF

d_call: TRBD1
v_call: TRBV9
j_call: TRBJ2-1
clone_size: -
cdr3_nt: TGTGCCAGCAGCGTCGACAGGGGGAGGAATGAGCAGTTCTTC
cdr3_aa: CASSVDRGRNEQFF

d_call: TRBD2
v_call: TRBV20-1
j_call: TRBJ2-3
clone_size: -
cdr3_nt: TGCAGTGCTAGTCCTAGCGGGAGGAGGGGCGGAGATACGCAGTATTTT
cdr3_aa: CSASPSGRRGGDTQYF

d_call: TRBD1
v_call: TRBV7-2
j_call: TRBJ1-5
clone_size: -
cdr3_nt: TGTGCCAGCAGCCGCAGATCCGGGACAGCAATAAATCAGCCCCAGCATTTT
cdr3_aa: CASSRRSGTAINQPQHF

d_call: -
v_call: TRBV4-1
j_call: TRBJ2-1
clone_size: -
cdr3_nt: TGCGCCAGCAGCCCGTCGAGGGTTTCCTACAATGAGCAGTTCTTC
cdr3_aa: CASSPSRVSYNEQFF

d_call: TRBD2
v_call: TRBV13
j_call: TRBJ2-7
clone_size: -
cdr3_nt: TGTGCCAGCAGCTTCGGCGGGAGGGCAGCCTACGAGCAGTACTTC
cdr3_aa: CASSFGGRAAYEQYF

d_call: TRBD1
v_call: TRBV5-6
j_call: TRBJ2-3
clone_size: few
cdr3_nt: TGTGCCAGCAGCCTGGACAGGACAGATACGCAGTATTTT
cdr3_aa: CASSLDRTDTQYF

d_call: -
v_call: TRBV6-5
j_call: TRBJ1-2
clone_size: -
cdr3_nt: TGTGCCAGCAGTTACGACAGCCTCTATGGCTACACCTTC
cdr3_aa: CASSYDSLYGYTF

d_call: -
v_call: TRBV13
j_call: TRBJ2-7
clone_size: few
cdr3_nt: TGTGCCAGCAGTACCTTCGAGGCGAGGCAGTACTTC
cdr3_aa: CASSTFEARQYF

d_call: -
v_call: TRBV29-1
j_call: TRBJ1-1
clone_size: -
cdr3_nt: TGCAGCGTTGAACCAGCAGGGGACACGGCCCCGCGGACTGAAGCTTTCTTT
cdr3_aa: CSVEPAGDTAPRTEAFF

d_call: -
v_call: TRBV5-4
j_call: TRBJ2-5
clone_size: few
cdr3_nt: TGTGCCAGCAGCTTGAGGGACACTCGGGAGACCCAGTACTTC
cdr3_aa: CASSLRDTRETQYF

d_call: TRBD1
v_call: TRBV7-2
j_call: TRBJ2-5
clone_size: -
cdr3_nt: TGTGCCAGCAGCAGGGACAGGGGAGAAGAGACCCAGTACTTC
cdr3_aa: CASSRDRGEETQYF

d_call: -
v_call: TRBV10-3
j_call: TRBJ1-4
clone_size: -
cdr3_nt: TGTGCCATCAGTGAACTGGGCTATAATGAAAAACTGTTTTTT
cdr3_aa: CAISELGYNEKLFF

d_call: -
v_call: TRBV28
j_call: TRBJ2-7
clone_size: -
cdr3_nt: TGTGCCAGCAGTTTAGGAGGGGCCCTGGTGGGAAGCTCCTACGAGCAGTACTTC
cdr3_aa: CASSLGGALVGSSYEQYF

d_call: TRBD1
v_call: TRBV11-2
j_call: TRBJ2-7
clone_size: few
cdr3_nt: TGTGCCAGCAGCCGGCTACAGGGGCCTTACGAGCAGTACTTC
cdr3_aa: CASSRLQGPYEQYF

d_call: TRBD1
v_call: TRBV27
j_call: TRBJ1-5
clone_size: -
cdr3_nt: TGTGCCAGCAGACCCGGGGACAGGGTCGTGAATCAGCCCCAGCATTTT
cdr3_aa: CASRPGDRVVNQPQHF

d_call: TRBD1
v_call: TRBV5-1
j_call: TRBJ1-2
clone_size: -
cdr3_nt: TGCGCCAGCAGCTCGGGACAGGGGACCGGCTACACCTTC
cdr3_aa: CASSSGQGTGYTF

d_call: TRBD1
v_call: TRBV6-4
j_call: TRBJ1-4
clone_size: -
cdr3_nt: TGTGCCAGCGGACAGGGTCCTGCAACTAATGAAAAACTGTTTTTT
cdr3_aa: CASGQGPATNEKLFF

d_call: -
v_call: TRBV27
j_call: TRBJ2-7
clone_size: -
cdr3_nt: TGTGCCAGCAGTTTGGGGGGACGCGGCTACGAGCAGTACTTC
cdr3_aa: CASSLGGRGYEQYF

d_call: TRBD1
v_call: TRBV7-2
j_call: TRBJ1-6
clone_size: once
cdr3_nt: TGTGCCAGCAGCGACTACGGACAGGGACACTCACCCCTCCACTTT
cdr3_aa: CASSDYGQGHSPLHF

d_call: TRBD1
v_call: TRBV28
j_call: TRBJ1-2
clone_size: -
cdr3_nt: TGTGCCAGCAGCTCAGGGGGAGAATATGGCTACACCTTC
cdr3_aa: CASSSGGEYGYTF

d_call: TRBD1
v_call: TRBV19
j_call: TRBJ1-2
clone_size: -
cdr3_nt: TGTGCCAGTAGTATTACCGGGACAGGTTCCTACACCTTC
cdr3_aa: CASSITGTGSYTF

d_call: -
v_call: TRBV19
j_call: TRBJ2-3
clone_size: -
cdr3_nt: TGTGCCAGTAGTTTCTACAGCACAGATACGCAGTATTTT
cdr3_aa: CASSFYSTDTQYF

d_call: TRBD2
v_call: TRBV10-1
j_call: TRBJ2-3
clone_size: -
cdr3_nt: TGCGCCAGCAGTGATTCCGGACTAGCGGGAAATACGCAGTATTTT
cdr3_aa: CASSDSGLAGNTQYF

d_call: TRBD1
v_call: TRBV5-1
j_call: TRBJ2-1
clone_size: -
cdr3_nt: TGCGCCAGCAGCTTGGGACAGGGAAGCTCCTACAATGAGCAGTTCTTC
cdr3_aa: CASSLGQGSSYNEQFF

d_call: TRBD2
v_call: TRBV7-3
j_call: TRBJ2-1
clone_size: -
cdr3_nt: TGTGCCAGCAGCTTAGCGGGAGGGCCCAGTGAGCAGTTCTTC
cdr3_aa: CASSLAGGPSEQFF

d_call: -
v_call: TRBV7-2
j_call: TRBJ2-7
clone_size: -
cdr3_nt: TGTGCCAGCAGCATCTTACAGGGATCAATCTACGAGCAGTACTTC
cdr3_aa: CASSILQGSIYEQYF

d_call: -
v_call: TRBV5-1
j_call: TRBJ2-5
clone_size: -
cdr3_nt: TGCGCCAGCAGCGGACTGCAAGAGACCCAGTACTTC
cdr3_aa: CASSGLQETQYF

d_call: -
v_call: TRBV6-5
j_call: TRBJ1-5
clone_size: -
cdr3_nt: TGTGCCAGCAGGCGTCTGACAGCCGCGCATCAGCCCCAGCATTTT
cdr3_aa: CASRRLTAAHQPQHF

d_call: TRBD1
v_call: TRBV19
j_call: TRBJ2-5
clone_size: -
cdr3_nt: TGTGCCAGTAGTCCTCAGACAGGGGGAGCAAGGGAGACCCAGTACTTC
cdr3_aa: CASSPQTGGARETQYF

d_call: -
v_call: TRBV20-1
j_call: TRBJ2-7
clone_size: -
cdr3_nt: TGCAGTGCTAGAGCCCTCTACGAGCAGTACTTC
cdr3_aa: CSARALYEQYF

d_call: TRBD1
v_call: TRBV29-1
j_call: TRBJ1-2
clone_size: few
cdr3_nt: TGCAGCGTAGCACAAGACAGGGTCGATGGCTACACCTTC
cdr3_aa: CSVAQDRVDGYTF

d_call: -
v_call: TRBV19
j_call: TRBJ2-3
clone_size: few
cdr3_nt: TGTGCCAGTAGTCCCCGGACAGTCAGCACAGATACGCAGTATTTT
cdr3_aa: CASSPRTVSTDTQYF

d_call: TRBD2
v_call: TRBV5-1
j_call: TRBJ2-7
clone_size: -
cdr3_nt: TGCGCCAGCAGCTCCTCGAATACTGCGACTAGCGGGAGCGCGGTGCAGTACTTC
cdr3_aa: CASSSSNTATSGSAVQYF

d_call: -
v_call: TRBV2
j_call: TRBJ1-1
clone_size: once
cdr3_nt: TGTGCCAGCAGTGGACAGACAGAGTGGGGCACTGAAGCTTTCTTT
cdr3_aa: CASSGQTEWGTEAFF

d_call: -
v_call: TRBV12-3/TRBV12-4
j_call: TRBJ2-1
clone_size: -
cdr3_nt: TGTGCCAGCAGTTTTGTCCGCAATGAGCAGTTCTTC
cdr3_aa: CASSFVRNEQFF

d_call: TRBD1
v_call: TRBV29-1
j_call: TRBJ1-1
clone_size: once
cdr3_nt: TGCAGCGTTGTAACAGGGGGGTCGAACACTGAAGCTTTCTTT
cdr3_aa: CSVVTGGSNTEAFF

d_call: TRBD1
v_call: TRBV15
j_call: TRBJ2-4
clone_size: -
cdr3_nt: TGTGCCACCAGCAGAAAGACAGGGATACAAAACATTCAGTACTTC
cdr3_aa: CATSRKTGIQNIQYF

d_call: TRBD1
v_call: TRBV3-1/TRBV3-2
j_call: TRBJ2-4
clone_size: few
cdr3_nt: TGTGCCAGCAGCCCGGGACAGGGTTCGAACATTCAGTACTTC
cdr3_aa: CASSPGQGSNIQYF